This T cell receptor (beta chain) emerged from a study of beta chain features in type 1 diabetes. About this clone itself: The sample has other DNA sequences that encode this CDR3 too.

The investigators reverse transcribed all of the isolated RNA, so they sequenced expressed TCRB transcripts. This table comes from immunoSEQ multiplex PCR, and its TCRdb copy is limited to in-frame clones, with some not included. The data show fewer than 250,000 clones, roughly 14% seen once. After removal of 0 bases from V and 4 bases from J, the junction contained 3 bases not matched to a gene. This CDR3 is built from 15 residues. The germline V gene encodes CDR1 SGHNT and CDR2 YENEEA. This chain connects TRBV11-3 to TRBJ2-7; TRBD1 matches at 10 bases. The sequence was collected from a middle-aged woman in good health. Sequenced: naive CD4+ T cells from blood. CDR3 amino acids: CASSLDGTGVYEQYF. DNA of the CDR3: TGTGCCAGCAGCTTAGATGGGACAGGGGTTTACGAGCAGTACTTC.